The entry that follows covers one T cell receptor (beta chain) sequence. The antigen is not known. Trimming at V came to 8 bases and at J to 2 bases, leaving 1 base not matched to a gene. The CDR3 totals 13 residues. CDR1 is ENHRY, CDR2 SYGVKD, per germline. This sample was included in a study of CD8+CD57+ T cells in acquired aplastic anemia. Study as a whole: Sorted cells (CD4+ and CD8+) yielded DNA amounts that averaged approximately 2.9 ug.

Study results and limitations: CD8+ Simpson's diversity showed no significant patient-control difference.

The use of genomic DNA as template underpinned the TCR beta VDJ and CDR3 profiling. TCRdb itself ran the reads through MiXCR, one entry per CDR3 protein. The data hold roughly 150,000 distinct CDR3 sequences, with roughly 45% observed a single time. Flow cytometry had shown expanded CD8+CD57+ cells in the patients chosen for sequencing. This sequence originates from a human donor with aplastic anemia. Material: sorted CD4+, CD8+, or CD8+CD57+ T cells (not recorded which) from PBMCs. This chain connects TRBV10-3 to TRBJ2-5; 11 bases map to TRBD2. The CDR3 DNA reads TGTGCCATCGGGACTAGCGGTCAAGAGACCCAGTACTTC. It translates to CAIGTSGQETQYF.